This T cell receptor beta chain originates from a study of cytomegalovirus exposure and HLA in healthy donors. Across the study: One earlier analysis, a look at about 179 million T cells, found roughly 110 million unique TCR beta sequences.

V trimming: 0 bases; J trimming: 3 bases; junction bases outside the gene matches: 12. Germline V gene data show CDR1 as SGHRS and CDR2 as YFSETQ. The CDR3 covers 17 residues. This clone was picked up a small number of times. Researchers ran the PCR with 60 Vbeta and 13 Jbeta primers. Assay used: immunoSEQ multiplex PCR; TCRdb lists only in-frame clones, some missing. Found here are 95,000 to 150,000 clones, roughly a tenth of them singletons; the top ten hold approximately 4.4%. The rearrangement joins TRBV5-1 to TRBJ2-7, with 7 bases fitting TRBD2. This TCR derives from a woman aged 18-30 years in good health and CMV-seropositive. Source material: PBMCs. The CDR3 region has the DNA TGCGCCAGCAGCTTGGGGCGCGGGAGACCGAGCGACTACGAGCAGTACTTC. Translating it yields CASSLGRGRPSDYEQYF.